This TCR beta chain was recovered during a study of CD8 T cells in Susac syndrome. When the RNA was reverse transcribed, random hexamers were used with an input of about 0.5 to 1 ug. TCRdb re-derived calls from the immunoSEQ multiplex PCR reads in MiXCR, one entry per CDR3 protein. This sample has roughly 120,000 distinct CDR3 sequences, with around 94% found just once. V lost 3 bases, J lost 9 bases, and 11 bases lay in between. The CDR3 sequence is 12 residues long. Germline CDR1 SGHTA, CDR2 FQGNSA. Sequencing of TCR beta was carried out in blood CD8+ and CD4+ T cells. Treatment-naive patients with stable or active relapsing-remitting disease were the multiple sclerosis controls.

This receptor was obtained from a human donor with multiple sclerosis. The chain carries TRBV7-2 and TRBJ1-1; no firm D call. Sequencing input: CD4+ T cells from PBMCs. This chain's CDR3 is CASSFPQDKAFF. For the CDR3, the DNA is TGTGCCAGCAGCTTCCCTCAGGATAAAGCTTTCTTT.